The clone carrying this T cell receptor beta chain has more than one count but fewer than ten. Its antigen is currently unknown. One entry per CDR3 protein results from TCRdb running MiXCR on the 5' RACE reads. The sample has roughly 100,000 distinct CDR3 sequences; about 12% are singletons. V dropped 8 bases and J dropped 12 bases, with 10 bases sitting between them. CDR3 length equals 10 residues. Looked up from germline, CDR1 is LNHNV and CDR2 is YYDKDF (reference sequence). The data originate from a study of T-cell memory formation after mild COVID-19. The wider study: Largely, TCR clusters stayed within a single donor. Study-wide results and limits: While clones contracting from day 15 to 85 were balanced between CD4 and CD8, later expanders leaned CD4+. Detection of some responders pre-infection suggested pre-existing cross-reactive memory T cells participated.

This clonotype was sampled from an adult woman who had mild COVID-19 (a few samples of this study predate the infection). Cell type and time point are not known. The rearrangement links TRBV15 to TRBJ1-4; a weak D match, TRBD1 (5 bases). The sequencing input was PBMCs or a T cell subset sorted from them (not recorded which). CDR3 amino acids: CATGQGELFF. The DNA of the CDR3 is TGTGCCACCGGTCAGGGAGAACTGTTTTTT.